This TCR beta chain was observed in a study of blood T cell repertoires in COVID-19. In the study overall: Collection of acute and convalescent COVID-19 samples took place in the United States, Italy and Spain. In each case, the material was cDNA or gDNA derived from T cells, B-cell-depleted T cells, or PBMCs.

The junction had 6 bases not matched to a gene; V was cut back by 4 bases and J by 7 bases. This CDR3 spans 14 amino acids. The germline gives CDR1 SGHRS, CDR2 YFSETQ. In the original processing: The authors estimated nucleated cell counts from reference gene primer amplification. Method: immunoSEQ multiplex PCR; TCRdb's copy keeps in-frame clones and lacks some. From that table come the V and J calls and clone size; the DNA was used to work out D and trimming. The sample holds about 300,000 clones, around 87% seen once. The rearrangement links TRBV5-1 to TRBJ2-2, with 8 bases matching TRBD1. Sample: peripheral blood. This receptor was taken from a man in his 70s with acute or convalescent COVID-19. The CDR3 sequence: CASSPQGAGGELFF. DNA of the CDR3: TGCGCCAGCAGCCCCCAGGGGGCGGGCGGGGAGCTGTTTTTT.